These 28 T cell receptor beta chains share one sample of origin, sequenced in a study of control samples from healthy donors and cancer patients. Assay: immunoSEQ multiplex PCR; the TCRdb copy retains only in-frame clones and omits some. This table has some 110,000 clones, 85% to 90% appearing once. The material sequenced was PBMCs. The receptors come from a woman between 45 and 65 years old with colorectal cancer.

The chain uses TRBV19 and TRBJ1-4; D remains unclear. The CDR3 runs to 13 residues. Germline loops: CDR1 LNHDA, CDR2 SQIVND (reference sequence). V was clipped by 8 bases and J by 0 bases, with 7 bases between them. In nucleotides, the CDR3 is TGTGCCAGTTTAAGTACAACTAATGAAAAACTGTTTTTT. The encoded protein is CASLSTTNEKLFF.

This clone was detected only once. The CDR3 protein is CASSLTLAGGTDTQYF. DNA of the CDR3: TGTGCCAGCAGTTTAACTCTAGCGGGGGGGACAGATACGCAGTATTTT. This chain joins TRBV27 and TRBJ2-3; 12 positions match TRBD2. The CDR3 covers 16 residues. Germline assignment: CDR1 MNHEY and CDR2 SMNVEV (reference sequence). Losses at the gene ends were 2 bases for V and 3 bases for J; bases not matched to a gene: 3.

The rearrangement uses TRBV9 and TRBJ2-2; D gene ambiguous. The CDR3 length is 15 residues. The V end was cut by 0 bases, the J end by 1 base, with 7 bases between. CDR1 and CDR2 from the germline V gene are SGDLS and YYNGEE. The chain's CDR3 is CASSVEPLNTGELFF. The CDR3 coding sequence is TGTGCCAGCAGCGTAGAACCGCTGAACACCGGGGAGCTGTTTTTT.

The J gene is TRBJ2-7, the V gene TRBV11-1; D unresolved. V lost 3 bases and J 7 bases, leaving 13 bases between the germline ends. CDR3 size: 13 residues. CDR1 and CDR2 from the germline V gene are SGHAT and FQDESV (reference sequence). CDR3 nucleotide sequence: TGTGCCAGCAGCTTGGGAACAACCTGGGAGCAGTACTTC. It is translated as CASSLGTTWEQYF.

The chain has TRBV25-1 and TRBJ2-1; 7 nucleotides agree with TRBD2. CDR3 length: 16 residues. After removal of 3 bases from V and 4 bases from J, the junction contained 9 bases not matched to a gene. The germline V gene encodes CDR1 MGHDK and CDR2 SYGVNS. The CDR3 loop is CASSEPSGGGYNEQFF. The CDR3 coding sequence is TGTGCCAGCAGTGAGCCCTCTGGGGGGGGTTACAATGAGCAGTTCTTC.

The chain links TRBV2 to TRBJ1-1; the match to TRBD1 covers 8 bases. Germline V lookup: CDR1 SNHLY, CDR2 FYNNEI. Trimming cost V 7 bases and J 5 bases; bases outside gene matches: 9. The CDR3 is made up of 14 amino acids. The CDR3 here is CASTRDRRGTEAFF. The CDR3 DNA reads TGTGCCAGCACCCGGGACAGGAGGGGAACTGAAGCTTTCTTT.

V usage is TRBV2 and J usage is TRBJ2-1, with 7 bases lining up with TRBD2. The CDR3 runs to 13 residues. J gave up 5 bases and V 6 bases, and 4 bases lay outside the gene matches. The germline V gene encodes CDR1 SNHLY and CDR2 FYNNEI. CDR3 protein: CASRYGTNNEQFF. In nucleotides, the CDR3 is TGTGCCAGCAGATACGGGACTAACAATGAGCAGTTCTTC.

The genes are TRBV2 and TRBJ1-1, with 10 nucleotides matching TRBD1. V dropped 4 bases and J dropped 6; count of bases not matched to a gene: 5. Germline values: CDR1 SNHLY, CDR2 FYNNEI. This CDR3 is built from 14 residues. The CDR3 coding sequence is TGTGCCAGCAGTGCGGGACAGGGGATCGCTGAAGCTTTCTTT. It specifies CASSAGQGIAEAFF.

The rearrangement joins TRBV5-1 to TRBJ1-2; D perhaps matches TRBD1 (5 bases). Trimming left V 6 bases short and J 4 bases short, with 13 bases between. Germline assignment: CDR1 SGHRS and CDR2 YFSETQ. CDR3 length: 13 amino acids. The CDR3 region is CASNPGFSYGYTF. Written as DNA, the CDR3 is TGCGCCAGCAATCCAGGGTTTAGCTATGGCTACACCTTC.

This clone was detected once. This chain connects TRBV6-5 to TRBJ2-7, with unresolved D. There are 11 residues in the CDR3. The germline gives CDR1 MNHEY, CDR2 SVGAGI. V lost 5 bases and J 3 bases, leaving 5 bases between the germline ends. The CDR3: CASSKDYEQYF. The CDR3 DNA sequence: TGTGCCAGCAGTAAGGACTACGAGCAGTACTTC.

This clone was recorded only once. The J gene is TRBJ2-2, the V gene TRBV5-1; D gene ambiguous. This CDR3 is built from 15 residues. In germline, CDR1 is SGHRS, CDR2 YFSETQ. The V and J ends lost 0 bases and 10 bases respectively, with 16 bases between them. CDR3 sequence reads: CASSLEFGSREELFF. CDR3 nucleotide sequence: TGCGCCAGCAGCTTGGAATTTGGTTCGCGCGAGGAGCTGTTTTTT.

This sequence joins TRBV19 and TRBJ2-1, with 10 bases lining up with TRBD2. V trimming: 1 base; J trimming: 15 bases; junction bases outside the gene matches: 12. The CDR3 consists of 15 residues. The germline V gene has CDR1 LNHDA and CDR2 SQIVND (reference sequence). CDR3 bases: TGTGCCAGTAGTATAGGGCCAGCGGGGGGGCGAAGTCCGTTCTTC. Its translation: CASSIGPAGGRSPFF.

This clone was counted many times. This chain uses TRBV2 with TRBJ1-3; D call uncertain. The CDR3 spans 14 residues. CDR1 and CDR2 (germline): SNHLY, FYNNEI. V was shortened by 4 bases and J by 5 bases, with 12 bases between the two germline ends. Written as DNA, the CDR3 is TGTGCCAGCAGTGCCGCGACGAGGAGAAACACCATATATTTT. Amino acids: CASSAATRRNTIYF. Looking up the rest from reference TRBV2 and TRBJ1-3 gives the full variable domain: EPEVTQTPSHQVTQMGQEVILRCVPISNHLYFYWYRQILGQKVEFLVSFYNNEISEKSEIFDDQFSVERPDGSNFTLKIRSTKLEDSAMYFCASSAATRRNTIYFGEGSWLTVV.

CDR3 loop: CASSPSFSGLYGYTF. The CDR3 nucleotides are TGTGCCAGCAGCCCGTCTTTCTCGGGCCTCTATGGCTACACCTTC. The V gene is TRBV5-4, the J gene TRBJ1-2; D not resolved. CDR1 is SGHNT and CDR2 is YYREEE in the germline V gene (reference sequence). There are 15 residues in the CDR3. Trimming removed 4 bases from V and 4 bases from J, with 17 bases in between.

This clone appeared a single time. The chain combines TRBV3-1 (or the pseudogene TRBV3-2) with TRBJ1-2, with TRBD1 as a possible D gene (6 bases). With 3 bases removed from V and 2 bases from J, the gap between germline ends came to 16 bases. CDR1 is LGHDT, CDR2 YNNKEL, per germline (reference sequence). The CDR3 contains 16 residues. The CDR3 sequence: CASSQAGGDPNYGYTF. CDR3 sequence (DNA): TGTGCCAGCAGCCAGGCTGGGGGCGATCCCAACTATGGCTACACCTTC.

The genes are TRBV6-5 and TRBJ1-3; maybe TRBD1 (5 bases). Trimming cost V 7 bases and J 4 bases, with 8 bases left between them. Germline V gene data show CDR1 as MNHEY and CDR2 as SVGAGI. CDR3 size: 12 residues. The CDR3 here is CASMWTGNTIYF. As DNA, the CDR3 is TGTGCCAGCATGTGGACAGGAAACACCATATATTTT.

The rearrangement links TRBV29-1 to TRBJ1-5, with no clear D. Germline lookup yields CDR1 SQVTM and CDR2 ANQGSEA. Between the trimmed V and J ends, which lost 7 bases and 2 bases, there was a span of 12 bases. This CDR3 has 13 amino acids. CDR3 region: CSATRGGNQPQHF. DNA for the CDR3: TGCAGCGCTACCCGGGGAGGCAATCAGCCCCAGCATTTT. Looking up the rest from reference TRBV29-1 and TRBJ1-5 gives the full variable domain: SAVISQKPSRDICQRGTSLTIQCQVDSQVTMMFWYRQQPGQSLTLIATANQGSEATYESGFVIDKFPISRPNLTFSTLTVSNMSPEDSSIYLCSATRGGNQPQHFGDGTRLSIL.

Only a few counts were recorded for this clone. The chain employs TRBV18 and TRBJ2-7, with 9 bases lining up with TRBD2. The CDR3 loop spans 14 amino acids. V shed 2 bases and J 5 bases; nucleotides not matched to a gene: 4. Germline loops: CDR1 KGHSH, CDR2 LQKENI. The CDR3 DNA reads as TGTGCCAGCTCACCATTCCAGCGGGAGGACGAGCAGTACTTC. The encoded protein is CASSPFQREDEQYF.

The chain recombines TRBV7-3 with TRBJ2-1; the D is unclear. Germline values: CDR1 SGHTA, CDR2 FQGTGA. The V and J ends lost 2 bases and 4 bases respectively, with 12 bases between them. CDR3 length: 15 residues. CDR3 sequence reads: CASSLVSDPYNEQFF. The CDR3 nucleotides are TGTGCCAGCAGCTTAGTATCGGATCCGTACAATGAGCAGTTCTTC.

This clone occurred a few times. This sequence joins TRBV7-8 and TRBJ2-3, with D maybe TRBD2 (6 bases). This CDR3 comprises 15 residues. Trimming took 2 bases from V and 2 from J, leaving 11 bases between them. Germline V gene data show CDR1 as SGHVS and CDR2 as FQNEAQ. CDR3 nucleotides: TGTGCCAGCAGCTTATTGGTAGCGGCCACAGATACGCAGTATTTT. Translated, it gives CASSLLVAATDTQYF.

Of note for this clone: The sample holds other DNA sequences that translate to the same CDR3. The J gene is TRBJ2-1, the V gene TRBV7-3; 7 bases align to TRBD2. Germline V gives CDR1 SGHTA, CDR2 FQGTGA. The CDR3 consists of 15 residues. With 2 bases clipped from V and 9 bases from J, the junction kept 10 bases outside the gene matches. The CDR3 loop reads CASSLRLAGTIEQFF. In DNA form, the CDR3 reads TGTGCCAGCAGCTTACGACTAGCTGGTACTATTGAGCAGTTCTTC.

The CDR3 reads CASRPSMGIHTEAFF. DNA for the CDR3: TGTGCCAGTAGACCCTCGATGGGGATCCACACTGAAGCTTTCTTT. The chain links TRBV19 to TRBJ1-1; D remains ambiguous. CDR3 length equals 15 residues. The germline V gene encodes CDR1 LNHDA and CDR2 SQIVND (reference sequence). Trimming removed 6 bases from V and 3 bases from J, with 17 bases in between.

The chain links TRBV5-4 to TRBJ1-6, with D maybe TRBD1 (5 bases). The CDR3 runs to 13 residues. Germline lookup yields CDR1 SGHNT and CDR2 YYREEE (reference sequence). Trimming took 4 bases from V and 9 from J, leaving 11 bases between them. The CDR3 DNA reads as TGTGCCAGCAGCCAACTCGGGGGTTCACCCCTCCACTTT. Translation gives CASSQLGGSPLHF.

In its sample, this clone was seen once. The chain joins TRBV25-1 to TRBJ2-1, with TRBD2 as a possible D gene (5 bases). V was trimmed by 2 bases and J by 7 bases, leaving 18 bases between them. The CDR3 consists of 16 residues. Germline V gene lookup returns CDR1 MGHDK and CDR2 SYGVNS. Written as DNA, the CDR3 is TGTGCCAGCAGTGAACCGGGGTCCCAACCCCGAAATGAGCAGTTCTTC. As protein: CASSEPGSQPRNEQFF.

The chain couples TRBV5-6 to TRBJ2-6; tentatively, D is TRBD1 (6 bases). Trimming left V 6 bases short and J 4 bases short, with 17 bases between. The length of the CDR3 is 16 residues. The germline CDR1 and CDR2 sequences are SGHDT and YYEEEE. The CDR3 region is CASIRDTRPGANVLTF. CDR3 in DNA: TGTGCCAGCATCCGGGACACCCGGCCCGGGGCCAACGTCCTGACTTTC.

This clone was seen a single time. This chain joins TRBV19 and TRBJ2-2; tentatively, D is TRBD2 (6 bases). From germline, CDR1 is LNHDA and CDR2 SQIVND (reference sequence). The CDR3 consists of 16 residues. V was cut by 5 bases and J by 5 bases, with 18 bases left in between. CDR3 in amino acids: CASSPSRQAGTGELFF. CDR3 in DNA: TGTGCCAGTAGTCCCTCTCGGCAGGCGGGGACCGGGGAGCTGTTTTTT.

The CDR3: CASSPVFVSLNTQYF. In DNA, the CDR3 is TGTGCCAGCAGCCCTGTTTTTGTTAGTCTTAATACGCAGTATTTT. V and J are TRBV27 and TRBJ2-3; the D is unclear. Between the trimmed V and J ends, which lost 6 bases and 7 bases, there was a span of 20 bases. The CDR3 sequence is 15 residues long. Germline CDR1 MNHEY, CDR2 SMNVEV (reference sequence).

The chain uses TRBV5-1 and TRBJ1-4; TRBD1 agrees at 8 bases. The CDR3 loop spans 15 amino acids. With 2 bases clipped from V and 8 bases from J, the junction kept 8 bases outside the gene matches. Germline V gene lookup returns CDR1 SGHRS and CDR2 YFSETQ. CDR3 coding DNA: TGCGCCAGCAGCTTACGGACAGGGTTTAACGAAAAACTGTTTTTT. Translated: CASSLRTGFNEKLFF.